Listed below are T cell receptor beta chains from one sample, sequenced in a study of T cell responses to AZD1222 COVID-19 vaccine. The method was immunoSEQ multiplex PCR; TCRdb's version includes in-frame clones alone and lacks a portion of them. The repertoire has some 110,000 clones, 93% of them found once; the top ten carry under 3.5%. Sequences were derived from peripheral blood, sampled on day 0 of AZD1222 vaccination. These receptors originate from an adult in good health. The CDR3 runs from the conserved cysteine through the conserved F or W. Each record gives: V gene, J gene, D gene, clone size, CDR3 protein, CDR3 DNA. The D gene is left open where the match is weak. The listing skips clone size in some rows; elsewhere it reads once, few, many or a size class.

V gene: TRBV5-1
J gene: TRBJ2-6
D gene: -
clone size: -
CDR3 protein: CASSLAPNGANVLTF
CDR3 DNA: TGCGCCAGCAGCTTAGCGCCCAATGGGGCCAACGTCCTGACTTTC

V gene: TRBV28
J gene: TRBJ2-2
D gene: -
clone size: -
CDR3 protein: CASSPLTLNTGELFF
CDR3 DNA: TGTGCCAGCAGTCCTCTGACTCTGAACACCGGGGAGCTGTTTTTT

V gene: TRBV14
J gene: TRBJ1-1
D gene: -
clone size: -
CDR3 protein: CASSQQRAREAFF
CDR3 DNA: TGTGCCAGCAGCCAGCAGCGAGCCCGGGAAGCTTTCTTT

V gene: TRBV12-3/TRBV12-4
J gene: TRBJ2-7
D gene: -
clone size: -
CDR3 protein: CASSLAREQYF
CDR3 DNA: TGTGCCAGCAGTTTAGCGAGGGAGCAGTACTTC

V gene: TRBV19
J gene: TRBJ2-7
D gene: -
clone size: -
CDR3 protein: CASSGLPWGEQYF
CDR3 DNA: TGTGCCAGTAGTGGACTCCCCTGGGGCGAGCAGTACTTC

V gene: TRBV6-6
J gene: TRBJ2-1
D gene: -
clone size: -
CDR3 protein: CASSPLLEQFF
CDR3 DNA: TGTGCCAGCAGTCCCCTGCTTGAGCAGTTCTTC

V gene: TRBV7-2
J gene: TRBJ1-5
D gene: TRBD1
clone size: -
CDR3 protein: CASSLDRGNQPQHF
CDR3 DNA: TGTGCCAGCAGCCTGGACAGGGGCAATCAGCCCCAGCATTTT

V gene: TRBV7-9
J gene: TRBJ2-1
D gene: -
clone size: -
CDR3 protein: CASSLVILYNEQFF
CDR3 DNA: TGTGCCAGCAGCTTAGTTATCCTCTACAATGAGCAGTTCTTC

V gene: TRBV18
J gene: TRBJ2-3
D gene: -
clone size: -
CDR3 protein: CASSPQSQRASTDTQYF
CDR3 DNA: TGTGCCAGCTCACCACAATCACAGCGGGCTAGCACAGATACGCAGTATTTT

V gene: TRBV7-3
J gene: TRBJ2-3
D gene: TRBD2
clone size: once
CDR3 protein: CASSYSGTMVGDTQYF
CDR3 DNA: TGTGCCAGCAGCTATTCCGGGACTATGGTTGGAGATACGCAGTATTTT

V gene: TRBV18
J gene: TRBJ1-2
D gene: -
clone size: -
CDR3 protein: CASSRGGTNYGYTF
CDR3 DNA: TGTGCCAGCTCACGCGGGGGTACTAACTATGGCTACACCTTC

V gene: TRBV28
J gene: TRBJ1-2
D gene: -
clone size: -
CDR3 protein: CASIWRGARDDYGYTF
CDR3 DNA: TGTGCCAGCATTTGGCGAGGGGCGAGGGACGACTATGGCTACACCTTC

V gene: TRBV6-5
J gene: TRBJ2-7
D gene: TRBD2
clone size: -
CDR3 protein: CASSYSGGREQYF
CDR3 DNA: TGTGCCAGCAGTTACTCCGGGGGGAGAGAGCAGTACTTC

V gene: TRBV13
J gene: TRBJ1-6
D gene: -
clone size: -
CDR3 protein: CASSSFGDSPLHF
CDR3 DNA: TGTGCCAGCAGCTCCTTCGGGGACTCACCCCTCCACTTT

V gene: TRBV11-3
J gene: TRBJ1-6
D gene: TRBD1
clone size: -
CDR3 protein: CASSLRTGGSPLHF
CDR3 DNA: TGTGCCAGCAGCCTCCGGACAGGGGGTTCACCCCTCCACTTT

V gene: TRBV27
J gene: TRBJ2-1
D gene: TRBD2
clone size: -
CDR3 protein: CACAAGPSNEQFF
CDR3 DNA: TGTGCCTGCGCAGCGGGACCTTCCAATGAGCAGTTCTTC